The 8 T cell receptor beta chains in this list originate from one sample, sequenced in a study of OX40 agonist ivuxolimab in advanced cancers. Using immunoSEQ multiplex PCR, the repertoire was profiled, and TCRdb retains in-frame clones only, with some absent. The sample records 60,000 to 85,000 clones, 89% being singletons. The material sequenced was CD4+ or CD8+ T cells sorted from blood, taken in a trial of the OX40 agonist ivuxolimab. These receptor sequences come from an adult with an advanced solid tumor such as melanoma, head and neck, liver or kidney cancer.

The CDR3 DNA reads TGCGCCAGCAGCTTGGCGGAGGTCACAGATACGCAGTATTTT. Its translation: CASSLAEVTDTQYF. The chain joins TRBV5-1 to TRBJ2-3; perhaps TRBD2 as D (5 bases). This CDR3 has 14 residues. The germline V gene encodes CDR1 SGHRS and CDR2 YFSETQ. Trimming pared 0 bases from V and 2 bases from J, leaving 7 bases between.

There are a few counts of this clone. The chain recombines TRBV10-3 with TRBJ2-7; TRBD2 matches 9 bases. The CDR3 extends over 12 amino acids. The J segment lost 6 bases and the V segment lost 6 bases, leaving 3 bases of the junction unmatched. Looked up from germline, CDR1 is ENHRY and CDR2 is SYGVKD. In DNA form, the CDR3 reads TGTGCCATCAGCGGGACTAGCACCGAGCAGTACTTC. Protein sequence: CAISGTSTEQYF.

V is TRBV6-6 and J is TRBJ1-1; D gene uncertain. Trimming left V 0 bases short and J 0 bases short, with 5 bases between. Germline loops: CDR1 MNHNY, CDR2 SVGAGI (reference sequence). CDR3 length: 14 amino acids. The CDR3 is CASSYSPVNTEAFF. In nucleotides, the CDR3 is TGTGCCAGCAGTTACTCTCCCGTGAACACTGAAGCTTTCTTT.

The rearrangement links TRBV6-6 to TRBJ1-1; no definite D call. V was cut by 2 bases and J by 1 base, with 14 bases left in between. CDR1 is MNHNY, CDR2 SVGAGI, per germline (reference sequence). This CDR3 comprises 16 residues. This CDR3 is CASSYPGSSSNTEAFF. The CDR3 nucleotides read TGTGCCAGCAGTTACCCTGGCTCATCGTCGAACACTGAAGCTTTCTTT.

This sequence joins TRBV7-8 and TRBJ2-1, with D perhaps matching TRBD2 (6 bases). Germline loops: CDR1 SGHVS, CDR2 FQNEAQ. This CDR3 is built from 14 residues. Trimming cost V 1 base and J 12 bases, with 16 bases left between them. The CDR3 here is CASSLGDSLNMQFF. The CDR3 DNA sequence: TGTGCCAGCAGCTTAGGGGACTCCCTGAATATGCAGTTCTTC.

The chain combines TRBV6-5 with TRBJ2-7; TRBD2 matches 7 bases. Germline CDR1 is MNHEY and CDR2 is SVGAGI. Trimming removed 6 bases from V and 4 bases from J; junction bases left unmatched: 9. CDR3 length equals 14 residues. The CDR3 spells CASRPAGNRYEQYF. Here the CDR3 DNA reads TGTGCCAGCAGGCCAGCGGGGAACCGATACGAGCAGTACTTC.

The chain joins TRBV6-5 to TRBJ2-7; either TRBD1 or TRBD2 may fit D (5 bases each). V lost 6 bases and J 0 bases, leaving 12 bases between the germline ends. Germline CDR1 reads MNHEY; CDR2 reads SVGAGI. The CDR3 totals 14 residues. The CDR3 region is CASSPGRSSYEQYF. The CDR3 region has the DNA TGTGCCAGCAGCCCGGGACGGAGCTCCTACGAGCAGTACTTC.

The sample holds one count of this clone. One junction end disagrees with the germline gene, perhaps due to a read error. The rearrangement links TRBV6-6 to TRBJ1-5; unclear D gene. The CDR3 spans 14 residues. Germline values: CDR1 MNHNY, CDR2 SVGAGI (reference sequence). CDR3: CAISRDYSNQPQHF. CDR3 coding DNA: TGTGCCATCAGTCGAGATTATAGCAATCAGCCCCAGCATTTT.